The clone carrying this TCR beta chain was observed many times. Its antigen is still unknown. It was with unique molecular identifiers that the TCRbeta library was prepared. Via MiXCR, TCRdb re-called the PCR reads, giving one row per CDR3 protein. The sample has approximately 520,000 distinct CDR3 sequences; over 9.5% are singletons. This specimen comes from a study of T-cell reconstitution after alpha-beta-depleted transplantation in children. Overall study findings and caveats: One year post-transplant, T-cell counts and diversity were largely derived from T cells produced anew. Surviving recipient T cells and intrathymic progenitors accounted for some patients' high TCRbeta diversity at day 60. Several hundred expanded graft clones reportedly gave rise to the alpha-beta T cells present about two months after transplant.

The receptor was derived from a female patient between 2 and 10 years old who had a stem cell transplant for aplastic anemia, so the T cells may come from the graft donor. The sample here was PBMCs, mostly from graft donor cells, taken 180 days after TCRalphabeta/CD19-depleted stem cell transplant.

CDR3 bases: TGTGCCAGCAGCGTGGGAGCGGGTCTTCACGAGCAGTACGTC. As protein: CASSVGAGLHEQYV. The chain couples TRBV3-1 to TRBJ2-7; maybe TRBD2 (6 bases). The CDR3 spans 14 residues. V was shortened by 5 bases and J by 5 bases, with 16 bases between the two germline ends. The germline CDR1 and CDR2 sequences are LGHDT and YNNKEL (reference sequence).